This TCR beta chain was found in a study of T cell responses to AZD1222 COVID-19 vaccine. Study-level results: Donor demographics were predominantly white British with a female majority; clonal diversity may be underestimated. Only 5 or 6 people who got AZD1222 tested seropositive at baseline.

The CDR3 is made up of 15 amino acids. As for this clone: What it recognizes is unknown.

This table comes from immunoSEQ multiplex PCR, and its TCRdb copy is limited to in-frame clones, with some not included. There are roughly 80,000 clones in the sample; around nine tenths occur only once, and about 4.9% lies in the top ten. Specimen: peripheral blood, collected on day 0 of MenACWY control vaccination. This chain uses TRBV12-2 with TRBJ2-3; the table gives TRBD2 as D, unverified against the DNA. TRBV12-2 is assigned pseudogene status. This TCR was sampled from an adult in good health. The CDR3 sequence is CASRPRGTPTDTQYF. The CDR3 DNA sequence: TGTGCAAGTCGCCCGAGAGGAACCCCAACAGATACGCAGTATTTT.